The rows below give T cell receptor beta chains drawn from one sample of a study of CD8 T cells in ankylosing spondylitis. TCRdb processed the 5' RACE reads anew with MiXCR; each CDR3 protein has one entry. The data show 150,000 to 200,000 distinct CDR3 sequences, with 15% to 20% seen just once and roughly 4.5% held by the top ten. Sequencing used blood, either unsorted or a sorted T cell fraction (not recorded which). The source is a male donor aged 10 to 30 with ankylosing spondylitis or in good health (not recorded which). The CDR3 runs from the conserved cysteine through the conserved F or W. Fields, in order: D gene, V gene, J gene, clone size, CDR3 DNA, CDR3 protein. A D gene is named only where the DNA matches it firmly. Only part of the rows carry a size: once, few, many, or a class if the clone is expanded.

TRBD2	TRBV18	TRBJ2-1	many	TGTGCCAGCTCACCAGAGGGCTTCGGGGGGAGCTCCTACAATGAGCAGTTCTTC	CASSPEGFGGSSYNEQFF
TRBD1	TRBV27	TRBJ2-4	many	TGTGCCACCACGACAGGGGATGAAAACATTCAGTACTTC	CATTTGDENIQYF
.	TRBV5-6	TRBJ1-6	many	TGTGCCAGCAGCTTGGATCGACAGGTTAATTCACCCCTCCACTTT	CASSLDRQVNSPLHF
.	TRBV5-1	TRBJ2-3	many	TGCGCCAGCAGCTTGGCCGAGAGGGGAGCAGATACGCAGTATTTT	CASSLAERGADTQYF
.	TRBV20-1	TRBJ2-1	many	TGCAGTGCTAGAGATCGTGGACATGAGCAGTTCTTC	CSARDRGHEQFF
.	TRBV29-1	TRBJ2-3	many	TGCAGCGTTGAAGACGGTGGTCAGGGCAGCACAGATACGCAGTATTTT	CSVEDGGQGSTDTQYF
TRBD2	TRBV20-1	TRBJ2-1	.	TGCAGTGCTAGTATCCCGGGGACTAGCGGGAGAGCCATGTTCTTC	CSASIPGTSGRAMFF
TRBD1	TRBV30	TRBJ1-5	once	TGTGCCTGGAGAAAGACAGGGGGCCTGGATCAGCCCCAGCATTTT	CAWRKTGGLDQPQHF
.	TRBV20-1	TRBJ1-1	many	TGCAGTGCTAGAGATAACAGAATTAGGCAGGGGCCCATGAACACTGAAGCTTTCTTT	CSARDNRIRQGPMNTEAFF
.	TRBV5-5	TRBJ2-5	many	TGTGCCAGCAGCTCAACCGGACAGCAAGAGACCCAGTACTTC	CASSSTGQQETQYF
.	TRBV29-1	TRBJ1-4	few	TGCAGCGTTGACACAGGAGGGGAAAAACTGTTTTTT	CSVDTGGEKLFF
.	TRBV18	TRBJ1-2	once	TGTGCCAGCTCACCGGGAGCGAATATCAATGGCTACACCTTC	CASSPGANINGYTF
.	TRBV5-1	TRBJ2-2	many	TGCGCCAGCAGCTGGGAAGACTACTCCGGGGAGCTGTTTTTT	CASSWEDYSGELFF
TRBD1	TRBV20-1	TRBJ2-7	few	TGCAGTGCTAGACCGGGACAGGGCCACGAGCAGTACTTC	CSARPGQGHEQYF
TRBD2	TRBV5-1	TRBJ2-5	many	TGCGCCAGCAGCCCCACGCTCGGGGGGGCCCAGTACTTC	CASSPTLGGAQYF
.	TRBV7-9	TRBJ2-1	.	TGTGCCAGCAGCCCCCGGAGAGTCGGGACCAATGAGCAGTTCTTC	CASSPRRVGTNEQFF
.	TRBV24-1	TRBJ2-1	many	TGTGCCACCAGTAGTGGAGCGCACCCCTACAATGAGCAGTTCTTC	CATSSGAHPYNEQFF